A selection of T cell receptor beta chains follows, all from one sample in a study of shared clonotypes between healthy human individuals. Sequencing was performed with immunoSEQ multiplex PCR; in TCRdb, only in-frame clones are kept and a portion is missing. The data hold more than 400,000 clones, with approximately 80% observed a single time. What was sequenced was PBMCs. The source of these receptors is a woman in her 40s in good health. Some clones in this sample may be carry-over from other donors' samples. Each CDR3 is given with its conserved first and last residue. A D gene is named only where the DNA matches it firmly. Clone size is given for some rows only: seen once, a few or many times, or a class if the clone is expanded.

clone_size	j_call	v_call	d_call	cdr3_nt	cdr3_aa
-	TRBJ2-7	TRBV7-2	-	TGTGCCAGCAGCCCCCGCCTCGGGACCCGGGACGAGCAGTACTTC	CASSPRLGTRDEQYF
-	TRBJ2-3	TRBV27	-	TGTGCCAGCAGTGCCGGGACCACAGATACGCAGTATTTT	CASSAGTTDTQYF
-	TRBJ1-2	TRBV18	TRBD1	TGTGCCAGCTCACTTGAGGGACAGGGAAACTATGGCTACACCTTC	CASSLEGQGNYGYTF
-	TRBJ2-7	TRBV6-1	-	TGTGCCAGCAGCCTTGTGGGGGGCTACGAGCAGTACTTC	CASSLVGGYEQYF
-	TRBJ2-7	TRBV6-5	TRBD2	TGTGCCAGCAGTTACGTTAGCGGGTCCTCCTACGAGCAGTACTTC	CASSYVSGSSYEQYF
-	TRBJ1-4	TRBV4-3	-	TGCGCCAGCAGCCAAGACAGGGCGGATAATGAAAAACTGTTTTTT	CASSQDRADNEKLFF
-	TRBJ1-1	TRBV5-4	TRBD1	TGTGCCAGCAGCCCCGGGACAGCCTTAATGAACACTGAAGCTTTCTTT	CASSPGTALMNTEAFF
-	TRBJ1-5	TRBV7-6	TRBD1	TGTGCCAGCAGCCAGGGGGGACAGGGAGGCAATCAGCCCCAGCATTTT	CASSQGGQGGNQPQHF
-	TRBJ1-2	TRBV28	-	TGTGCCAGCAGAAAGCCTCTCAGAGGCCCACTAATGAGCTACACCTTC	CASRKPLRGPLMSYTF
-	TRBJ2-1	TRBV4-1	-	TGCGCCAGCAGCCAAGATTATAGGAGCCGGAGGAATGGTGAGCAGTTCTTC	CASSQDYRSRRNGEQFF
once	TRBJ2-1	TRBV15	-	TGTGCCACCAGCAGAGATCCCGGGAACAGCAATGAGCAGTTCTTC	CATSRDPGNSNEQFF
once	TRBJ2-2	TRBV6-4	TRBD1	TGTGCCAGCAGCAAGTGGACAGGGGTCCCCGGGGAGCTGTTTTTT	CASSKWTGVPGELFF
-	TRBJ2-7	TRBV6-5	TRBD1	TGTGCCAGCAGTTACCTGACAGGGGGCGGATACGAGCAGTACTTC	CASSYLTGGGYEQYF
-	TRBJ1-1	TRBV27	-	TGTGCCAGCAGTTTTGGTGGTCCGACTGAAGCTTTCTTT	CASSFGGPTEAFF
-	TRBJ2-3	TRBV2	-	TGTGCCAGCAGTGGAGAGACCACAGATACGCAGTATTTT	CASSGETTDTQYF
-	TRBJ2-7	TRBV28	-	TGTGCCAGCAGTTCCCCCGCCCTCACAGGGGGGGTGGGAGAGCAGTACTTC	CASSSPALTGGVGEQYF
-	TRBJ2-1	TRBV5-1	TRBD2	TGCGCCAGCAGGCGGGGGGACAATGAGCAGTTCTTC	CASRRGDNEQFF
-	TRBJ2-3	TRBV5-4	TRBD2	TGTGCCAGCAGCTTGGGGCTAGCGGGAGGGCAAGATACGCAGTATTTT	CASSLGLAGGQDTQYF
-	TRBJ1-5	TRBV2	-	TGTGCCAGCAGTGGTGGGAGCAATCAGCCCCAGCATTTT	CASSGGSNQPQHF
many	TRBJ2-3	TRBV7-2	-	TGTGCCAGCAGCTCGACTAGCACAGATACGCAGTATTTT	CASSSTSTDTQYF
few	TRBJ2-1	TRBV18	-	TGTGCCAGCTCACCCGGGGGAGCGGCCTCCTACAATGAGCAGTTCTTC	CASSPGGAASYNEQFF
-	TRBJ2-7	TRBV5-1	TRBD1	TGCGCCAGCAGCTGGGGCACCGGGACAGGGGGCTACGAGCAGTACTTC	CASSWGTGTGGYEQYF
once	TRBJ2-1	TRBV2	-	TGTGCCAGCAGTGTCGGCATCTACAATGAGCAGTTCTTC	CASSVGIYNEQFF
once	TRBJ2-3	TRBV18	-	TGTGCCAGCTCACCAGGAACCTACTGGCAAGACACAGATACGCAGTATTTT	CASSPGTYWQDTDTQYF
-	TRBJ2-3	TRBV10-1	-	TGCGCCCGACCAAGGGGGGGCGGGAGTAAGGGCACAGATACGCAGTATTTT	CARPRGGGSKGTDTQYF
few	TRBJ1-5	TRBV6-5	-	TGTGCCAGCAGGCAAGGGGAAGGGAATCAGCCCCAGCATTTT	CASRQGEGNQPQHF
-	TRBJ2-7	TRBV5-6	-	TGTGCCAGCAGCTCAGGGTTGGACGAGCAGTACTTC	CASSSGLDEQYF
-	TRBJ1-5	TRBV4-1	TRBD1	TGCGCCAGCAGCCAAGCGGTCCGACAGGGTTATGTTCAGCCCCAGCATTTT	CASSQAVRQGYVQPQHF
few	TRBJ1-1	TRBV2	-	TGTGCCAGCAGCCTGGGGAGGGGGACTGAAGCTTTCTTT	CASSLGRGTEAFF
-	TRBJ2-1	TRBV7-3	-	TGTGCCAGCAGCCCGGGACAAGTCCACAATGAGCAGTTCTTC	CASSPGQVHNEQFF
-	TRBJ2-2	TRBV6-6	-	TGTGCCACCAGACCCGGGGAGGGGGCCGGGGAGCTGTTTTTT	CATRPGEGAGELFF
-	TRBJ2-4	TRBV6-5	TRBD1	TGTGCCAGCAGTCTTAGGACAGGTAGAGACATTCAGTACTTC	CASSLRTGRDIQYF
-	TRBJ2-1	TRBV5-4	TRBD2	TGTGCCAGCAGTTCTGCTAGCGGGACCTACAATGAGCAGTTCTTC	CASSSASGTYNEQFF
-	TRBJ2-5	TRBV18	-	TGTGCCAGCTCACCAATGCGAGAGACCCAGTACTTC	CASSPMRETQYF
-	TRBJ2-1	TRBV4-1	-	TGCGCCAGCAGCCAAGTTGTATCTCTCCGGGATAGTCGCTACAATGAGCAGTTCTTC	CASSQVVSLRDSRYNEQFF
many	TRBJ2-7	TRBV2	-	TGTGCCAGCAGTGATCGGCTATTATACGAGCAGTACTTC	CASSDRLLYEQYF
-	TRBJ2-2	TRBV6-1	-	TGTGCCAGCAGGAAACTAGAACCCACCGGGGAGCTGTTTTTT	CASRKLEPTGELFF
once	TRBJ1-2	TRBV18	-	TGTGCCAGCTCACCGGAGGTGGAGGGCTACACCTTC	CASSPEVEGYTF